These 11 T cell receptor beta chains were sequenced from one sample in a study of blood T cell repertoires in COVID-19. Assay used: immunoSEQ multiplex PCR; TCRdb lists only in-frame clones, some missing. The sample comprises some 200,000 clones, roughly nine tenths of which are singletons, and 2.2% rests with the top ten. The specimen was peripheral blood. These receptors all stem from a woman aged 45-60 years with acute or convalescent COVID-19.

This rearrangement joins TRBV7-9 to TRBJ1-1; 7 bases are shared with TRBD1. The CDR3 consists of 15 residues. Germline V gives CDR1 SEHNR, CDR2 FQNEAQ (reference sequence). Germline trimming cut 5 bases from V and 6 bases from J; bases unmatched to any gene: 12. CDR3 sequence (DNA): TGTGCCAGCAGCGGCAGGCCAGGGGGAACCTCTGAAGCTTTCTTT. It specifies CASSGRPGGTSEAFF. Together with reference TRBV7-9 and TRBJ1-1, the CDR3 gives the full variable domain: DTGVSQNPRHKITKRGQNVTFRCDPISEHNRLYWYRQTLGQGPEFLTYFQNEAQLEKSRLLSDRFSAERPKGSFSTLEIQRTEQGDSAMYLCASSGRPGGTSEAFFGQGTRLTVV.

The rearrangement links TRBV11-2 to TRBJ2-5, with TRBD2 matching over 12 bases. V dropped 5 bases and J dropped 0; count of bases not matched to a gene: 4. The CDR3 extends over 16 amino acids. Per germline, CDR1 SGHAT and CDR2 FQNNGV. The CDR3 here is CASSPTSGGNQETQYF. The DNA for the CDR3 is TGTGCCAGCAGCCCGACTAGCGGGGGAAACCAAGAGACCCAGTACTTC.

V usage is TRBV11-3 and J usage is TRBJ2-2, with D maybe TRBD1 (5 bases). The CDR3 loop spans 14 amino acids. V lost 5 bases to trimming and J lost 1 base, with 8 bases between them. Per germline, CDR1 SGHNT and CDR2 YENEEA. The CDR3 spells CASSPQGNTGELFF. Here the CDR3 DNA reads TGTGCCAGCAGCCCCCAGGGGAACACCGGGGAGCTGTTTTTT.

V usage is TRBV15 and J usage is TRBJ2-2; 7 bases line up with TRBD1. From germline, CDR1 is LNHNV and CDR2 YYDKDF (reference sequence). V dropped 10 bases and J dropped 4; count of bases not matched to a gene: 6. The CDR3 consists of 13 residues. The CDR3 here is CASTGQITGELFF. The DNA of the CDR3 is TGTGCCAGCACGGGACAGATCACCGGGGAGCTGTTTTTT. The variable domain in full, completed from reference TRBV15 and TRBJ2-2, reads DAMVIQNPRYQVTQFGKPVTLSCSQTLNHNVMYWYQQKSSQAPKLLFHYYDKDFNNEADTPDNFQSRRPNTSFCFLDIRSPGLGDTAMYLCASTGQITGELFFGEGSRLTVL.

This chain links TRBV3-1 (or the pseudogene TRBV3-2) with TRBJ2-6; no clear D. Looked up from germline, CDR1 is LGHDT and CDR2 is YNNKEL (reference sequence). Trimming removed 0 bases from V and 0 bases from J, with 3 bases in between. The CDR3 totals 15 residues. CDR3 protein: CASSQDNSGANVLTF. The CDR3 DNA reads TGTGCCAGCAGCCAAGATAACTCTGGGGCCAACGTCCTGACTTTC.

This clone occurred once. V gene TRBV6-6 combines with J gene TRBJ1-1; TRBD1 might be the D (6 bases). This CDR3 has 11 residues. The V end was cut by 5 bases, the J end by 6 bases, with 7 bases between. Germline CDR1 reads MNHNY; CDR2 reads SVGAGI (reference sequence). As DNA, the CDR3 is TGTGCCAGCAGTGAGGGGGCTGAAGCTTTCTTT. Protein: CASSEGAEAFF.

The chain links TRBV9 to TRBJ2-2; D is ambiguous. The CDR3 is 12 amino acids. The V gene's germline CDR1 is SGDLS and CDR2 YYNGEE. The V end lost 3 bases, the J end lost 5 bases, and 5 bases lay between the germline ends. Written as DNA, the CDR3 is TGTGCCAGCAGCGACTTTACCGGGGAGCTGTTTTTT. It yields the protein CASSDFTGELFF.

The chain has TRBV20-1 and TRBJ2-5, with D unclear. This CDR3 contains 11 residues. Trimming removed 6 bases at V and 0 bases at J, with 5 bases between. Germline CDR1 reads DFQATT; CDR2 reads SNEGSKA (reference sequence). For the CDR3, the DNA is TGCAGTGCGAGGTACCAAGAGACCCAGTACTTC. It codes for CSARYQETQYF.

The chain combines TRBV20-1 with TRBJ2-5; D ambiguous. The CDR3 spans 11 residues. CDR1 and CDR2 from the germline V gene are DFQATT and SNEGSKA (reference sequence). V dropped 6 bases and J dropped 0 bases, with 5 bases sitting between them. CDR3 sequence: CSATNQETQYF. CDR3 coding DNA: TGCAGTGCCACAAACCAAGAGACCCAGTACTTC.

The J gene is TRBJ1-1, the V gene TRBV5-6, with a weak D call TRBD1 (6 bases). This CDR3 has 14 amino acids. Germline assignment: CDR1 SGHDT and CDR2 YYEEEE. V was trimmed by 2 bases and J by 4 bases, leaving 12 bases between them. The CDR3 nucleotides are TGTGCCAGCAGCTTCCAGGGGCCCTTCACTGAAGCTTTCTTT. Protein sequence: CASSFQGPFTEAFF.

This clone was found once. The chain couples TRBV19 to TRBJ1-1; D might be TRBD1 (6 bases). CDR1 is LNHDA, CDR2 SQIVND, per germline (reference sequence). Trimming shortened V by 5 bases and J by 1 base, and 11 bases separated the two germline ends. This CDR3 contains 14 residues. CDR3 DNA: TGTGCCAGTAGTGTACACAGGGAGAACACTGAAGCTTTCTTT. Translation: CASSVHRENTEAFF.